This entry lists 24 T cell receptor beta chains sequenced from one sample in a study of cytomegalovirus exposure and HLA in healthy donors. Primers included in the PCR were 60 Vbeta and 13 Jbeta primers. Here immunoSEQ multiplex PCR was the method, and the copy in TCRdb shows in-frame clones only, minus some. The repertoire holds some 180,000 clones, 73% seen once, with approximately 5.6% in the top ten. What was sequenced was PBMCs. The origin of the receptors is a woman aged 18-29 years in good health and CMV-seropositive.

The chain carries TRBV10-2 and TRBJ2-1, with 11 nucleotides matching TRBD2. There are 14 residues in the CDR3. V was clipped by 4 bases and J by 7 bases; unmatched bases: 3. The germline V gene has CDR1 WSHSY and CDR2 SAAADI. In DNA, the CDR3 is TGCGCCAGCAGTGTAGCGGGGGGGAGGAATGAGCAGTTCTTC. This encodes CASSVAGGRNEQFF.

The chain employs TRBV7-2 and TRBJ2-4; D not resolved. From germline, CDR1 is SGHTA and CDR2 FQGNSA. The CDR3 extends over 14 amino acids. V was pared by 5 bases and J by 2 bases, with 10 bases between. The CDR3 sequence is CASSLDTTKNIQYF. CDR3 sequence (DNA): TGTGCCAGCAGCCTAGACACCACCAAAAACATTCAGTACTTC.

This clone was seen a handful of times. The rearrangement links TRBV7-3 to TRBJ2-5; possibly TRBD2 for D (5 bases). Trimming shortened V by 5 bases and J by 5 bases, and 12 bases separated the two germline ends. The CDR3 consists of 13 residues. Germline values: CDR1 SGHTA, CDR2 FQGTGA. CDR3 nucleotide sequence: TGTGCCAGCAGCCGGGGTTTGGGGGAGACCCAGTACTTC. It yields the protein CASSRGLGETQYF.

This chain connects TRBV5-1 to TRBJ1-4; 10 bases fit TRBD1. Unmatched junction bases numbered 10, after V lost 3 bases and J lost 8 bases. The CDR3 has 16 residues. Germline CDR1 and CDR2: SGHRS and YFSETQ. CDR3 residues: CASSSRSRDRGEKLFF. The CDR3 bases are TGCGCCAGCAGCTCCCGCAGCCGGGACAGGGGCGAAAAACTGTTTTTT. The full variable domain, its missing parts supplied by reference TRBV5-1 and TRBJ1-4, is KAGVTQTPRYLIKTRGQQVTLSCSPISGHRSVSWYQQTPGQGLQFLFEYFSETQRNKGNFPGRFSGRQFSNSRSEMNVSTLELGDSALYLCASSSRSRDRGEKLFFGSGTQLSVL.

As for this clone: Other DNA sequences within the sample encode an identical CDR3. J is TRBJ1-4 and V is TRBV5-1, with 9 bases fitting TRBD1. This CDR3 spans 14 amino acids. V lost 4 bases and J lost 5; bases outside the gene matches: 3. Germline V gene data show CDR1 as SGHRS and CDR2 as YFSETQ. The CDR3 is CASSPGTGNEKLFF. The CDR3 nucleotides read TGCGCCAGCAGCCCAGGGACAGGGAATGAAAAACTGTTTTTT.

The chain combines TRBV4-3 with TRBJ2-7; D might be TRBD1 (6 bases). Germline CDR1 reads LGHNA; CDR2 reads YSLEER. V lost 1 base and J 1 base, leaving 14 bases between the germline ends. The CDR3 is 16 amino acids. The CDR3 region is CASSQGFGDKSYEQYF. The DNA for the CDR3 is TGCGCCAGCAGCCAAGGATTTGGGGACAAGTCCTACGAGCAGTACTTC.

This chain connects TRBV19 to TRBJ1-1; possible D gene TRBD1, 6 bases. The germline CDR1 and CDR2 sequences are LNHDA and SQIVND (reference sequence). The CDR3 runs to 14 residues. Trimming stripped 6 bases from V and 4 bases from J, with 15 bases between. CDR3 DNA: TGTGCCAGTAGCCGGGGGGCCAGGAGCACTGAAGCTTTCTTT. Translating gives CASSRGARSTEAFF.

The chain joins TRBV10-1 to TRBJ2-5; 8 bases are shared with TRBD1. The CDR3 runs to 14 residues. The V and J ends lost 7 bases and 5 bases, in that order; junction bases with no gene match: 9. CDR1 and CDR2 (germline): WNHNN, SYGVQD (reference sequence). DNA for the CDR3: TGCGCCAGCACCACGACAGGGGAGGTGGAGACCCAGTACTTC. Amino acids: CASTTTGEVETQYF.

The DNA of the CDR3 is TGTGCCAGCAGCCCGTTGGGGCCCACAAACTCTGGAAACACCATATATTTT. This gives the protein CASSPLGPTNSGNTIYF. V and J are TRBV5-6 and TRBJ1-3; tentative D call: TRBD1 (5 bases). The germline V gene encodes CDR1 SGHDT and CDR2 YYEEEE. V lost 4 bases to trimming and J lost 0 bases, with 17 bases between them. The CDR3 totals 17 residues.

CDR3 DNA: TGTGCCAGCAGACCCTTCGCGGAGAGCAATCAGCCCCAGCATTTT. This gives the protein CASRPFAESNQPQHF. The V and J genes are TRBV27 and TRBJ1-5, with unresolved D. CDR3 length: 15 residues. Between the trimmed V and J ends, which lost 6 bases and 1 base, there was a span of 13 bases. Germline values: CDR1 MNHEY, CDR2 SMNVEV (reference sequence).

This clone turned up a few times. The rearrangement joins TRBV27 to TRBJ2-5; 13 bases map to TRBD2. V trimming: 0 bases; J trimming: 4 bases; junction bases outside the gene matches: 2. The CDR3 spans 16 residues. The germline V gene has CDR1 MNHEY and CDR2 SMNVEV (reference sequence). CDR3 in DNA: TGTGCCAGCAGTTTATCGGGGACTAGCGGGGCAGAGACCCAGTACTTC. Amino acid sequence: CASSLSGTSGAETQYF.

The V gene is TRBV27, the J gene TRBJ2-4, with 9 bases identical to TRBD1. Germline assignment: CDR1 MNHEY and CDR2 SMNVEV (reference sequence). V trimming: 5 bases; J trimming: 7 bases; junction bases outside the gene matches: 6. This CDR3 region has 14 residues. The CDR3 nucleotides read TGTGCCAGCAGTCTAGGACAGGGGACGAACATTCAGTACTTC. It yields the protein CASSLGQGTNIQYF.

The V and J genes are TRBV27 and TRBJ1-1; D is perhaps TRBD1 (5 bases). This CDR3 has 16 amino acids. From germline, CDR1 is MNHEY and CDR2 SMNVEV (reference sequence). Trimming removed 4 bases at V and 0 bases at J, with 15 bases between. CDR3 sequence (DNA): TGTGCCAGCAGTTCCCGGCGGGGGAGGGTGAACACTGAAGCTTTCTTT. Protein: CASSSRRGRVNTEAFF.

The rearrangement joins TRBV7-2 to TRBJ2-7; TRBD2 aligns across 12 bases. The CDR3 contains 19 residues. V was clipped by 0 bases and J by 3 bases; unmatched bases: 12. Per germline, CDR1 SGHTA and CDR2 FQGNSA. CDR3 in DNA: TGTGCCAGCAGCTTAGCGTTGATTACATTGGGACTAGCGGGCTACGAGCAGTACTTC. As protein: CASSLALITLGLAGYEQYF. Supplemented by reference TRBV7-2 and TRBJ2-7, the full variable domain reads GAGVSQSPSNKVTEKGKDVELRCDPISGHTALYWYRQSLGQGLEFLIYFQGNSAPDKSGLPSDRFSAERTGGSVSTLTIQRTQQEDSAVYLCASSLALITLGLAGYEQYFGPGTRLTVT.

The chain carries TRBV30 and TRBJ2-5, with D unresolved. Between the trimmed V and J ends, which lost 3 bases and 0 bases, there was a span of 14 bases. Per the germline V gene, CDR1 is GTSNPN and CDR2 is SVGIG (reference sequence). This CDR3 spans 15 amino acids. The CDR3 is CAWRFPLGNQETQYF. The CDR3 DNA follows: TGTGCCTGGAGGTTTCCGCTAGGTAACCAAGAGACCCAGTACTTC. The variable domain in full, with the rest retrieved from reference TRBV30 and TRBJ2-5, is SQTIHQWPATLVQPVGSPLSLECTVEGTSNPNLYWYRQAAGRGLQLLFYSVGIGQISSEVPQNLSASRPQDRQFILSSKKLLLSDSGFYLCAWRFPLGNQETQYFGPGTRLLVL.

The rearrangement joins TRBV6-5 to TRBJ2-7; D might be TRBD2 (6 bases). This CDR3 spans 15 amino acids. Trimming stripped 2 bases from V and 2 bases from J, with 13 bases between. CDR1 is MNHEY and CDR2 is SVGAGI in the germline V gene. CDR3 DNA sequence: TGTGCCAGCAGTTACGAGCTTGGCGGGGCCTACGAGCAGTACTTC. Its translation: CASSYELGGAYEQYF.

This chain uses TRBV18 with TRBJ2-5; a possible D gene is TRBD2 (6 bases). This CDR3 is 15 amino acids long. Germline V gene lookup returns CDR1 KGHSH and CDR2 LQKENI. V was clipped by 6 bases and J by 5 bases, with 19 bases between them. The CDR3 sequence is CASSYRDSSAETQYF. CDR3 bases: TGTGCCAGCTCCTACCGGGACTCCTCCGCGGAGACCCAGTACTTC. Full variable domain (remainder filled in from reference TRBV18 and TRBJ2-5): NAGVMQNPRHLVRRRGQEARLRCSPMKGHSHVYWYRQLPEEGLKFMVYLQKENIIDESGMPKERFSAEFPKEGPSILRIQQVVRGDSAAYFCASSYRDSSAETQYFGPGTRLLVL.

The chain carries TRBV30 and TRBJ1-2, with D maybe TRBD1 (5 bases). Germline loops: CDR1 GTSNPN, CDR2 SVGIG (reference sequence). CDR3 length: 14 amino acids. Between the trimmed V and J ends, which lost 2 bases and 4 bases, there was a span of 14 bases. The CDR3 sequence is CAWSYAGGSYGYTF. CDR3 nucleotides: TGTGCCTGGAGTTACGCCGGGGGATCCTATGGCTACACCTTC.

The rearrangement uses TRBV27 and TRBJ2-7; maybe TRBD2 (5 bases). The CDR3 contains 15 residues. Trimming removed 0 bases from V and 1 base from J, with 10 bases in between. Germline loops: CDR1 MNHEY, CDR2 SMNVEV (reference sequence). The CDR3 DNA sequence: TGTGCCAGCAGTTTATCGAGGAGCGGATCCTACGAGCAGTACTTC. Translating gives CASSLSRSGSYEQYF.

This clone was detected a few times. CDR3 loop: CASSTGTGKYEQYF. The CDR3 DNA follows: TGTGCCAGCAGTACCGGGACAGGCAAATACGAGCAGTACTTC. The chain employs TRBV4-2 and TRBJ2-7; TRBD1 agrees at 8 bases. CDR1 and CDR2 from the germline V gene are LGHNA and YNFKEQ. Trimming removed 6 bases from V and 4 bases from J; junction bases left unmatched: 8. The CDR3 sequence is 14 residues long.

J is TRBJ2-3 and V is TRBV14; TRBD2 matches at 9 bases. The CDR3 runs to 18 residues. Germline values: CDR1 SGHDN, CDR2 FVKESK. Losses at the gene ends were 4 bases for V and 0 bases for J; bases not matched to a gene: 11. This CDR3 is CASSRGLAGTSSTDTQYF. Here the CDR3 DNA reads TGTGCCAGCAGCCGAGGGCTAGCGGGGACGTCTAGCACAGATACGCAGTATTTT.

This clone showed up just a few times. V gene TRBV7-2 combines with J gene TRBJ2-5; D not resolved. V gave up 5 bases and J gave up 0 bases, with 16 bases separating them. The CDR3 totals 16 residues. Germline assignment: CDR1 SGHTA and CDR2 FQGNSA. DNA of the CDR3: TGTGCCAGCAGCCATCTTGAGGAGTCAAACCAAGAGACCCAGTACTTC. Protein: CASSHLEESNQETQYF.

A few counts support this clone. The J gene is TRBJ2-2, the V gene TRBV14; D uncertain. Germline CDR1 reads SGHDN; CDR2 reads FVKESK. V lost 2 bases and J 6 bases, leaving 7 bases between the germline ends. The CDR3 runs to 13 residues. CDR3 nucleotides: TGTGCCAGCAGCCAAACCAGGCCCGGGGAGCTGTTTTTT. Its translation: CASSQTRPGELFF.

The chain couples TRBV19 to TRBJ2-7; 11 nucleotides match TRBD1. Germline V lookup: CDR1 LNHDA, CDR2 SQIVND (reference sequence). V lost 5 bases and J lost 3; bases outside the gene matches: 6. The CDR3 consists of 15 residues. The CDR3 DNA follows: TGTGCCAGTAGTGCCTCAGGGACAGGGGGCTACGAGCAGTACTTC. This encodes CASSASGTGGYEQYF.